This TCR beta chain is drawn from a study of cytomegalovirus exposure and HLA in healthy donors (dated by TCRdb to 2016 to 2017). For the study in its entirety: An earlier analysis of several hundred of the donors reported about 250 Gb of sequence data and some 120 million unique TCR beta sequences from 150 million to 200 million T cells. Among around 400 genotyped donors of the cohort, an average of roughly 230,000 unique TCR beta nucleotide sequences was sequenced per donor, of which roughly 18% were non-productive. In a later analysis, previously published TCR beta repertoires from several hundred donors were re-analyzed and high-resolution HLA genotyping was added so that TCR occurrence patterns could be studied. The aim of the study was to test whether cataloging public T cell receptors could identify signatures of past pathogen exposure. An early release covering about 600 HLA-typed donors comprised about 300 gigabases of sequencing data and around 80 million unique TCR sequences. The T cell repertoires of around 670 subjects were profiled by immunosequencing and related to cytomegalovirus serostatus. In addition to the first cohort of 666 subjects, a separate validation cohort of over 90 different subjects was used. Donor age, sex, ethnicity and CMV serostatus were compiled alongside the repertoire data. An earlier analysis of roughly 600 of the donors used high-throughput TCR beta sequencing to judge whether each TCR beta V gene segment behaved as functional or pseudogenic. Of the 300 to 500 genotyped donors, less than 85% were placed in the genetic ancestry cluster associated with self-reported Caucasian donors. A later genetic analysis took genome-wide SNP genotypes for 398 of the 666 donors and used that subset as a discovery cohort. Every discovery cohort repertoire had been produced on one sequencing platform. Rather than using new phenotypic data, the later analysis identified candidate immune exposures from TCR beta sequences and from how often those sequences occurred across donors. High-throughput TCR immunosequencing, statistical association of individual TCRs with disease status, and machine learning were combined to predict cytomegalovirus infection status. Typing coverage differed by locus: A, B, C, DRB1 and DQB1 were typed in roughly 629-630 donors, DQA1 in 522, DPA1 in 606, and DPB1 in just under 490. Roughly five DR-DQ haplotypes were treated as single units for association and clustering because of strong linkage in the cohort. HLA typing included class I and class II loci at four-digit resolution.

This clone came up a few times. Its specific antigen is unknown. No qualities accompany the bases; no much larger clone lies one base away. Results and caveats for the whole study, not just this receptor: In an earlier analysis of more than 500 of the donors, most TCR beta V segments appeared in productive rearrangements about 87% or about 30% of the time, broadly matching IMGT annotations. A later analysis reported that several top co-occurrence clusters appeared linked to parvovirus B19, influenza, CMV and Epstein-Barr virus. In vitro tests confirmed that three of the cytomegalovirus-associated TCR beta chains recognize cytomegalovirus antigens. According to a later analysis, most CMV-associated TCR beta chains appeared to be HLA-restricted, and the HLA associations seemed to be driven largely by CMV exposure. According to a later genetic analysis, donors in an Asian-associated ancestry cluster had fewer N-insertions in productive TCRs than the roughly 700-donor mean. While some public TCRs were present in many individuals, most TCR sequences turned up only very rarely across donors. The authors suggested that the approach could potentially be extended to other disease states and immunological phenotypes. Correlated functional status among segregating V segments might be attributable to linkage disequilibrium, but an unknown experimental factor could not be ruled out. A later analysis associated 15,000 or so TCR beta sequences with specific HLA alleles at a false discovery rate of 0.05. When HLA alleles, especially DR and DQ, strongly co-occurred, attributing TCR associations to individual alleles was difficult. Roughly uniform sequencing depth across donors was assumed in presence/absence analyses, although this assumption may not hold. Because HLA typing was missing for some donors at each locus, association tests included only the typed subset. The sequencing pipeline was judged likely to have produced a cluster of highly shared sequence variants as a technical artifact. In both the original and validation cohorts, the classifier was reported to diagnose cytomegalovirus status with high specificity and sensitivity. The study listed 150 to 200 TCR beta chains as associated with cytomegalovirus. The cohort was sequenced for TCR beta chains only, and without alpha or paired-chain data the features that could be detected were limited. Because counts were too low, about 17 rarely observed V segments, including chromosome 9 orphons, were excluded from the earlier analysis of fewer than 650 of the donors. Immune exposure information for the cohort was limited to CMV serostatus. A later genetic analysis associated a missense DCLRE1C variant with V-gene and J-gene trimming of TCR beta chains, and an independent cohort replicated the association. A later analysis found that TCR association rates varied across HLA loci, with DRB1 alleles showing the most associated TCRs and HLA-C alleles the fewest. A further reported finding was that TCR beta sequences accurately predicted the HLA-A and HLA-B alleles for most subjects in the first cohort. Compared with equally common non-associated chains, HLA-associated TCR beta chains in a later analysis were more clonally expanded and had lower generation probabilities. The 87-base-pair reads could not distinguish some IMGT-functional V segments, including TRBV6-2 and TRBV6-3, so those segments were excluded.

Cut back by 5 bases and 5 bases, the V and J ends lie 9 bases apart. The germline V gene yields MDHEN for CDR1 and SYDVKM for CDR2. Counted from cysteine to phenylalanine, this CDR3 has 13 amino acids. Only the CDR3 region is kept as DNA, spanning 39 bases read in frame from base 1. The cohort consisted of hundreds of healthy bone marrow donors. At the time of sampling, every cohort member was nominally healthy, though immune exposures that went unrecorded were likely present. The donor was CMV seropositive and belonged to the group of 270 or so seropositive cohort members. Each donor provided a peripheral blood sample, and peripheral blood mononuclear cells were used for TCR beta sequencing. The Qiagen DNeasy Blood Extraction Kit was used to extract genomic DNA from the blood cell samples. Libraries were built with the immunoSEQ multiplex PCR assay. For the multiplex PCR, a mixture combining 60 forward primers for TCR Vbeta segments and 13 reverse primers for TCR Jbeta segments was used. A multiplex PCR assay on genomic DNA amplified the CDR3 region of rearranged TCR beta genes. On the Illumina HiSeq System, the amplified TCR beta libraries were sequenced as 87-base-pair reads. As for how the authors treated the data: A later analysis counted about 76 million unique TCR beta chains across the 500 to 850 repertoires, and roughly 11 million of these chains were shared by at least two donors. To remove PCR and sequencing errors, raw reads were error-corrected and collapsed into unique sequences using a nearest-neighbor algorithm that merged closely related sequences. V, D and J gene segments were assigned by aligning CDR3 sequences to IMGT reference sequences. Each retained sequence needed at least a six-nucleotide match to both a V gene segment and a J gene segment. Rearrangements were classified as productive when the CDR3 lacked stop codons and remained in frame with V and J, and all other rearrangements were classified as non-productive. CDR3 was defined according to IMGT convention as the region running from the second conserved V-encoded cysteine to the conserved J-encoded phenylalanine. The earlier analysis of 550 to 650 of the donors excluded any sequence lacking an unambiguous match to a single V gene segment. In an earlier analysis of 587 of the donors, a V segment was called functional when productive rearrangements were above 56.7%, and segregating when the standard deviation between donors exceeded 5%. A statistical classification framework was developed to diagnose cytomegalovirus status using the catalog of TCR beta chain sequences. V and J gene assignment, in a later analysis, came from comparing TCR nucleotide sequences with IMGT/GENE-DB human TR gene sequences. A later analysis assigned CDR3 sequences and most-parsimonious VDJ recombination scenarios with the TCRdist pipeline. A later analysis defined each TCR beta chain by its CDR3 amino acid sequence plus V-gene family, and excluded reads lacking a unique V-gene family. A later analysis removed roughly 590 highly shared, low-generation-probability nucleotide sequences to deal with suspected cross-contamination and a sequencing artifact. For each public chain, a later analysis derived a clonal expansion index from normalized ranks of inferred template counts within each repertoire. A later analysis computed generation probabilities with a VDJ recombination model fitted to out-of-frame rearrangements, and checked the results against IGoR. A later analysis scored TCR-TCR, TCR-HLA and TCR-CMV co-occurrence with hypergeometric tests, applying a repertoire-size bias correction to TCR pairs. A later analysis estimated false discovery rates by permuting HLA or CMV assignments 20 times. In a later analysis, co-occurring TCRs were grouped using DBSCAN, with TCRdist sequence similarity added in when clustering inside HLA-allele-positive subsets. Co-occurrence clustering excluded repertoires with fewer than 30,000 or more than 120,000 public chains, plus five with anomalous nucleotide sharing. TCRdb took this table from immuneACCESS and kept in-frame rearrangements with V and J called. Such tables lack part of the clones; where checked against another copy, unresolved V genes explain under half of the gap, and the rest is unexplained. That table furnishes V, J and clone size, whereas the DNA furnished D and trimming. The sample data list 60,000 to 100,000 clones, and 78% of these were observed just once. The ten largest clonotypes hold 5.5% to 7% of the sample.

The TCR originated in a male donor in good health and CMV-seropositive. The specimen was PBMCs. The rearrangement joined TRBV28 to TRBJ2-2; TRBD2 is perhaps the D gene, given 7 matching bases. The DNA sequence is TGTGCCAGCAGTAGGGGGGGAACCGGGGAGCTGTTTTTT. Its protein product is CASSRGGTGELFF.